The TCR beta chain described here comes from a study of T cell responses to AZD1222 COVID-19 vaccine. For the study at large: Investigators merged groups given second doses at roughly 4 or roughly 12 weeks. The study's findings and limits: Donors were chiefly white British, with a greater number of females, and clonal diversity was perhaps underestimated. Only a handful of AZD1222 recipients, more than 5 in all, had baseline seropositivity.

This clone was detected once. Its specificity is not known. The data were produced by immunoSEQ multiplex PCR, yet TCRdb's version contains in-frame clones alone and is incomplete. This sample has some 110,000 clones, with around 81% found just once. The origin of this receptor is an adult in good health. Material: peripheral blood, obtained on day 0 of AZD1222 vaccination.

The CDR3 sequence is CASSATSGRAESYNEQFF. The DNA for the CDR3 is TGTGCCAGCAGTGCGACTAGCGGGAGGGCCGAGTCCTACAATGAGCAGTTCTTC. The chain links TRBV6-2 or TRBV6-3 to TRBJ2-1, with 14 bases lining up with TRBD2. From germline, CDR1 is MNHEY and CDR2 SVGEGT. This CDR3 is built from 18 residues. The V and J ends lost 5 bases and 1 base, in that order; junction bases with no gene match: 7.